What follows is one TCR beta chain and its context. Its antigen has not been determined. No much larger clonotype is one base removed from it; base qualities were not supplied. CDR1 and CDR2, per the germline V gene, are MDHEN and SYDVKM. Here V drops 6 bases and J drops 3 bases, and the junction holds 7 bases not matched to any gene. There are 14 amino acids in the CDR3, from cysteine to phenylalanine inclusive. Just the 42-base CDR3 DNA is kept, in frame starting at base 1. Genomic DNA was extracted from sorted cells with the Quick-DNA Microprep Kit. TCRbeta DNA was amplified with the immunoSEQ hsTCRbeta kit following the manufacturer's protocol. An Illumina MiSeq instrument was used to sequence the TCRbeta libraries. As for how the authors treated the data: Once out-of-frame sequences had been removed, fewer than 2.5 million distinct TCRbeta sequences were left, which works out to an average of roughly 64,000 per individual. Each individual was scored according to the count of 164 previously reported CMV-associated TCRbeta sequences and the total productive distinct TCRbeta count. A beta-binomial model was reimplemented in Python, and scikit-learn random forests with default parameters were trained on data from the US cohort. Classifier performance on the Belgian cohort was summarized as median AUC with percentile confidence intervals over 10,000 bootstrap iterations. TCRdb stores this immuneACCESS table with in-frame sequences only. Part of the clones is absent; in the studies checked, under half of the shortfall reflects unresolved V genes, and no reason is known for the rest. V, J and clone size reflect that table, while D and trimming were determined from the DNA. This sample lists 58,000 or so clones; over 70% were detected once. The top ten clonotypes cover about 3% of the sample.

This sample was taken from a study of memory CD4+ T cells and cytomegalovirus serostatus (dated by TCRdb to about 2019). Describing the broader study: The roughly 33 healthy Belgian adults in the cohort included 9 who were CMV seropositive and 24 who were CMV seronegative. CD4+ memory TCRbeta repertoires of a Belgian cohort with known cytomegalovirus serostatus were sequenced in order to replicate a published TCR-based CMV serostatus classifier. General study outcomes and caveats: For CMV serostatus prediction, a median bootstrapped AUC of about 0.96 was reached with the original framework, and a median bootstrapped AUC of approximately 0.92 was reached with a US-trained random forest. Of about 180 previously reported CMV-associated TCRbeta sequences, about 68 appeared in the CD4+ memory repertoires, each in one to five individuals. Unlike the original study, which covered naive and memory CD4+ and CD8+ populations, the Belgian study sequenced only CD4+CD45RO+ memory cells. A median bootstrapped AUC of around 0.95 with a 95% CI of 0.76-1.00 was achieved on the Belgian cohort by the original-framework classifier. Results were interpreted as suggesting that the CMV-associated TCR signature is largely present in the CD4+ memory repertoire.

Single viable CD3+CD4+CD8-CD45RO+ cells were sorted as memory CD4+ T cells on a FACSAria II. CMV serostatus was assessed using a Roche Elecsys assay, by which serum IgG against CMV pp150, pp28, p38 and p52 was detected. After the samples were thawed, total CD4+ T cells were enriched through positive selection using CD4 magnetic microbeads. The samples came from a different study that was designed specifically to examine the CD4+ T cell memory repertoire. Peripheral blood mononuclear cells were isolated and cryopreserved following standard operating procedures; serum was stored at -80 °C. The staining used CD3-PerCP (BW264/56), CD4-APC (RPA-T4), CD45RO-PE (UCHT1) and CD8-Pacific Orange (3B5) antibodies, and Sytox blue was used to exclude non-viable cells.

Recombination connected TRBV28 to TRBJ1-1, with 7 bases matching TRBD1. The source of this sequence is an adult in good health and CMV-seropositive. Material for sequencing was memory CD4+ T cells from blood. The CDR3 protein is CASSNHQGDTEAFF. The nucleotides are TGTGCCAGCAGCAACCATCAGGGGGACACTGAAGCTTTCTTT.